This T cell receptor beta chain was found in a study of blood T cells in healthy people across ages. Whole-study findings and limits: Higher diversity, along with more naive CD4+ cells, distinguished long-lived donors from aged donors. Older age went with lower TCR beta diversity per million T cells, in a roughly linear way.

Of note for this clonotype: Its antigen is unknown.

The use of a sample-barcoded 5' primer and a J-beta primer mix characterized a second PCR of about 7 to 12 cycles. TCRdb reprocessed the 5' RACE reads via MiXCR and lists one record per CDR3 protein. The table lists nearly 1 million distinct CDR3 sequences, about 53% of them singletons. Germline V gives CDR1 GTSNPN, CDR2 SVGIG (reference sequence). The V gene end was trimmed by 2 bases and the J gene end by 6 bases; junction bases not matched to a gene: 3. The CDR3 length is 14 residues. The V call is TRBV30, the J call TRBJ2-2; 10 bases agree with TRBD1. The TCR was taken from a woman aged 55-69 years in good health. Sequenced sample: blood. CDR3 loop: CAWSRTGGSGELFF. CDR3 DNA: TGTGCCTGGAGTCGGACAGGGGGATCCGGGGAGCTGTTTTTT. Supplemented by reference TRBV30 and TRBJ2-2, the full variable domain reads SQTIHQWPATLVQPVGSPLSLECTVEGTSNPNLYWYRQAAGRGLQLLFYSVGIGQISSEVPQNLSASRPQDRQFILSSKKLLLSDSGFYLCAWSRTGGSGELFFGEGSRLTVL.